This passage covers 9 T cell receptor beta chains from one sample sequenced in a study of cytomegalovirus exposure and HLA in healthy donors. Primers: 60 Vbeta forward and 13 Jbeta reverse. Assay used: immunoSEQ multiplex PCR; TCRdb lists only in-frame clones, some missing. The sample carries roughly 120,000 clones, approximately 70% recorded once. The sample consisted of PBMCs. The origin of the receptors is a man aged 30 to 39 in good health and CMV-seropositive.

The J gene is TRBJ1-1, the V gene TRBV6-5, with D perhaps TRBD1 (5 bases). The V and J ends lost 1 base and 6 bases respectively, with 9 bases between them. The germline V gene has CDR1 MNHEY and CDR2 SVGAGI. CDR3 length: 13 amino acids. CDR3 nucleotides: TGTGCCAGCAGTTACTTACAGGTGTCTGAAGCTTTCTTT. It codes for CASSYLQVSEAFF.

The rearrangement joins TRBV10-3 to TRBJ2-5, with 9 bases aligning to TRBD2. This CDR3 has 14 amino acids. CDR1 is ENHRY and CDR2 is SYGVKD in the germline V gene. The CDR3 region has the DNA TGTGCGGCTTCTGGCGGGAGGGCCGATGAGACCCAGTACTTC. Translation gives CAASGGRADETQYF.

The chain combines TRBV5-1 with TRBJ2-5; 7 positions agree with TRBD2. Trimming at V came to 4 bases and at J to 2 bases, leaving 5 bases not matched to a gene. CDR1 and CDR2 from the germline V gene are SGHRS and YFSETQ. This CDR3 comprises 14 residues. The CDR3 spells CASSTGTTQETQYF. DNA for the CDR3: TGCGCCAGCAGCACCGGGACTACTCAAGAGACCCAGTACTTC.

The rearrangement links TRBV27 to TRBJ2-3, with 12 bases aligning to TRBD2. The CDR3 covers 16 residues. With V trimmed by 6 bases and J by 2 bases, 6 bases remained unmatched. Germline lookup yields CDR1 MNHEY and CDR2 SMNVEV (reference sequence). The DNA of the CDR3 is TGTGCCAGCAGACTTACTAGCGGGAGGCCCACAGATACGCAGTATTTT. Encoded protein: CASRLTSGRPTDTQYF.

The sample holds a few counts of this clone. The chain joins TRBV27 to TRBJ1-1, with 7 bases identical to TRBD1. This CDR3 spans 14 amino acids. The V segment lost 6 bases and the J segment 4 bases; nucleotides outside the gene matches: 8. Germline V lookup: CDR1 MNHEY, CDR2 SMNVEV (reference sequence). The CDR3 is CASRSITGVTEAFF. For the CDR3, the DNA is TGTGCCAGCAGATCCATCACAGGGGTCACTGAAGCTTTCTTT.

The chain carries TRBV5-4 and TRBJ2-4; maybe TRBD2 (6 bases). The CDR3 contains 14 residues. V lost 3 bases and J lost 5, with 12 bases in between. Germline V gene lookup returns CDR1 SGHNT and CDR2 YYREEE (reference sequence). CDR3 loop: CASSSSGTENIQYF. The CDR3 coding sequence is TGTGCCAGCAGCTCCTCCGGGACTGAAAACATTCAGTACTTC. The entire variable domain, with the rest obtained from reference TRBV5-4 and TRBJ2-4, is as follows: ETGVTQSPTHLIKTRGQQVTLRCSSQSGHNTVSWYQQALGQGPQFIFQYYREEENGRGNFPPRFSGLQFPNYSSELNVNALELDDSALYLCASSSSGTENIQYFGAGTRLSVL.

This clone has a handful of counts. The rearrangement links TRBV9 to TRBJ2-3; a weak D match, TRBD2 (6 bases). The germline V gene has CDR1 SGDLS and CDR2 YYNGEE. The CDR3 has 15 amino acids. Trimming removed 3 bases from V and 0 bases from J, with 11 bases in between. CDR3 amino acids: CASSAGDQSTDTQYF. Written as DNA, the CDR3 is TGTGCCAGCAGCGCGGGAGATCAGAGCACAGATACGCAGTATTTT.

J is TRBJ2-3 and V is TRBV29-1; D remains unclear. Germline lookup yields CDR1 SQVTM and CDR2 ANQGSEA. The CDR3 extends over 12 amino acids. Trimming stripped 5 bases from V and 1 base from J, with 7 bases between. The CDR3 DNA reads TGCAGCGTTCGTGTCGGCACAGATACGCAGTATTTT. Its translation: CSVRVGTDTQYF.

CDR3 nucleotide sequence: TGCGCCAGCAGCCAAGACCCTCGCGGGCTTAGGGCCAAAAACATTCAGTACTTC. Its protein product is CASSQDPRGLRAKNIQYF. The rearrangement joins TRBV4-1 to TRBJ2-4; a weak D match, TRBD2 (5 bases). Deletions cut 0 bases from V and 1 base from J, with 16 bases between. The CDR3 spans 18 residues. Germline V gives CDR1 MGHRA, CDR2 YSYEKL.